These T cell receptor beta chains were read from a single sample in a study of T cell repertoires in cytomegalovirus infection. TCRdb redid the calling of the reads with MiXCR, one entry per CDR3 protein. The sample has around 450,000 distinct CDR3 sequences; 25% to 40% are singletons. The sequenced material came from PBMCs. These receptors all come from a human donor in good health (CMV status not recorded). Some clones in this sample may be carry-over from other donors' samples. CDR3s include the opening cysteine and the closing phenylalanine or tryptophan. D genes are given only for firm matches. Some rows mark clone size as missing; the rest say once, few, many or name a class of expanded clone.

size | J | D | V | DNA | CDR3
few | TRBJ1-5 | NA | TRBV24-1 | TGTGCCACCAGTGAGAGCCGGGCCCCCAATCAGCCCCAGCATTTT | CATSESRAPNQPQHF
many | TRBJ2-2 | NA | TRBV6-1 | TGTGCCAGCGAAAAGGGGCAGGGGGGATCCGGGGAGCTGTTTTTT | CASEKGQGGSGELFF
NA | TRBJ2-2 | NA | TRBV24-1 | TGTGCCACCAGTACGACAGTTACGAACACCGGGGAGCTGTTTTTT | CATSTTVTNTGELFF
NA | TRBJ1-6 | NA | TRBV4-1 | TGCGCCAGCAGCCAAGATGGGCAGCCCTATAATTCACCCCTCCACTTT | CASSQDGQPYNSPLHF
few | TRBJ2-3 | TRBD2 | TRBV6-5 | TGTGCCAGCAGTTACACCCCACTAGCGGGGGATACGCAGTATTTT | CASSYTPLAGDTQYF
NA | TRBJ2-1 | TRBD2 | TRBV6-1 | TGTGCCAGCAGTGAAATTAGCGGGGGGTACAATGAGCAGTTCTTC | CASSEISGGYNEQFF
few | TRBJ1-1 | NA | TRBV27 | TGTGCCAGCAAGTCGGCCCGCGTCGGGACTGAAGCTTTCTTT | CASKSARVGTEAFF
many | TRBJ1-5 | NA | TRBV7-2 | TGTGCCAGCTCCCAGGGTAGCAATCAGCCCCAGCATTTT | CASSQGSNQPQHF
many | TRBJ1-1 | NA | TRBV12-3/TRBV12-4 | TGTGCCAGCAGTTTAAGTTGGGACACTGAAGCTTTCTTT | CASSLSWDTEAFF
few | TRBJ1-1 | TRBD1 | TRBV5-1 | TGCGCCAGCAGCTTGGAAGGGGGACAGGGGACTGAAGCTTTCTTT | CASSLEGGQGTEAFF
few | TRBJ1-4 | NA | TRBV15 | TGTGCCACCAGCAGAGATAATGGTGGAAAACTGTTTTTT | CATSRDNGGKLFF
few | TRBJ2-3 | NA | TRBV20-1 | TGCAGTGCTACTCGGGACCTCACAGATACGCAGTATTTT | CSATRDLTDTQYF
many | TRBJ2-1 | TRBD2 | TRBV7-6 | TGTGCCAGCAGCTTAAGGTCTAGCGGGGGGTACAATGAGCAGTTCTTC | CASSLRSSGGYNEQFF
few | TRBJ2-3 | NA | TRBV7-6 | TGTGCCAGCAGCCCGAAACTGGGGCGGTTAGATACGCAGTATTTT | CASSPKLGRLDTQYF
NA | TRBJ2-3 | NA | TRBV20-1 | TGCAGTGCCAAAAACCTTCTGACAGGAAACACAGATACGCAGTATTTT | CSAKNLLTGNTDTQYF
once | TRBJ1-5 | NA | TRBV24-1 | TGTGCCACCACCTGCGGGGGGAATCAGCCCCAGCATTTT | CATTCGGNQPQHF
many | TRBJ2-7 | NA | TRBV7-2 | TGTGCCAGCAGCTTAGGTAGGTCGAGGACCCTGAGGGCATACGAGCAGTACTTC | CASSLGRSRTLRAYEQYF
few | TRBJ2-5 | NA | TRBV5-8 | TGTGCCAGCAGCTTCGGTGAGGTTAAGGGAGAGACCCAGTACTTC | CASSFGEVKGETQYF
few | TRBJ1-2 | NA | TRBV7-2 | TGTGCCAGCAGCCCCCAGAGACAGAGCTATGGCTACACCTTC | CASSPQRQSYGYTF
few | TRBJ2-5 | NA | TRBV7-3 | TGTGCCAGCAGCCGCGGCCGGGAGGAGACCCAGTACTTC | CASSRGREETQYF
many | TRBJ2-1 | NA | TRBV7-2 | TGTGCCAGCAGCTTAACTTGGGACACTTACAATGAGCAGTTCTTC | CASSLTWDTYNEQFF
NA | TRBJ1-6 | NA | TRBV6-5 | TGTGCCAGCACCGCGGTTTACGGAGTGAATTCACCCCTCCACTTT | CASTAVYGVNSPLHF
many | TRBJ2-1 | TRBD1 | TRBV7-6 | TGTGCCAGCAGCTTAGAGGGGGCCGCCTACAATGAGCAGTTCTTC | CASSLEGAAYNEQFF
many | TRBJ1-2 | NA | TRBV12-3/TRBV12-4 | TGTGCCAGCAGCTTTTCCTATGGCTACACCTTC | CASSFSYGYTF
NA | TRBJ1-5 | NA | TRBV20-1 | TGCAGTGCTAGAGATTTTAGGCAGGCGGGGCAGCCCCAGCATTTT | CSARDFRQAGQPQHF
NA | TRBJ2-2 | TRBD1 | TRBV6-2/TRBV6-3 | TGTGCCAGCAGTTACTCGTTTCACAGGGGTAGCACCGGGGAGCTGTTTTTT | CASSYSFHRGSTGELFF
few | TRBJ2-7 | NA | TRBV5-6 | TGTGCCAGCAGTTCGACAGGATTCTACGAGCAGTACTTC | CASSSTGFYEQYF
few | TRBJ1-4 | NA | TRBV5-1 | TGCGCCAGCAGGTCAGGGGAAGGGGCAACTAATGAAAAACTGTTTTTT | CASRSGEGATNEKLFF
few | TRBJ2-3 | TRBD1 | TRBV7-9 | TGTGCCAGCAGCTTACGGATAGGGTGGACAGGGAGCACAGATACGCAGTATTTT | CASSLRIGWTGSTDTQYF
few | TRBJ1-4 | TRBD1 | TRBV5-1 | TGTGCCAGCAGCTTAGCAGGGGGCGCGACTAATGAAAAACTGTTTTTT | CASSLAGGATNEKLFF
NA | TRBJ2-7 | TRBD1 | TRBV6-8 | TGTGCCAGCACCACATTCATCGGACAGGGAATTTTCCACGAGCAGTACTTC | CASTTFIGQGIFHEQYF
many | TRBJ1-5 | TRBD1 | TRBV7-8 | TGTGCCAGCAGCTTTGCGGGACAGGGTGTGCAGCCCCAGCATTTT | CASSFAGQGVQPQHF
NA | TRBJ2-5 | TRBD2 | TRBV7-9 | TGTGCCAGCAGCCTACTGCTTACTAGCGGGGATGGAACCCAGTACTTC | CASSLLLTSGDGTQYF
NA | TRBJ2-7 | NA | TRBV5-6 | TGTGCCAGCAACTTGGGGACGAGATTCTACGAGCAGTACTTC | CASNLGTRFYEQYF
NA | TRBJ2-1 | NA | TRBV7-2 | TGTGCCAGCAGCTACGCGGGGGCGGGTTTTGTGCCACACAATGAGCAGTTCTTC | CASSYAGAGFVPHNEQFF
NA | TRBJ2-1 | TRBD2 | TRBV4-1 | TGCGCCAGCAGCATAACCAAAGCGGGATCCTACAATGAGCAGTTCTTC | CASSITKAGSYNEQFF
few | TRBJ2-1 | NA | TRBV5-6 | TGTGCCAGCAGCTTGCGGGCTACAGACAATGAGCAGTTCTTC | CASSLRATDNEQFF
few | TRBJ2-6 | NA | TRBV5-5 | TGTGCCAGCAGCTCAGGTGGGGGCGCTGGGGCCAACGTCCTGACTTTC | CASSSGGGAGANVLTF
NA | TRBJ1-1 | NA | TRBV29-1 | TGCAGCGTTGTTGGCAGGAACACTGAAGCTTTCTTT | CSVVGRNTEAFF
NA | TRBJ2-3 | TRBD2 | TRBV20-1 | TGCAGTGCTAGGAACCGGAACCTGGAAGCGGGGGGGCGAACAGATACGCAGTATTTT | CSARNRNLEAGGRTDTQYF
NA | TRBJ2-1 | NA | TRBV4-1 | TGCGCCAGCAGACATATCCGGGACGGAGGGTACCACAATGAGCAGTTCTTC | CASRHIRDGGYHNEQFF
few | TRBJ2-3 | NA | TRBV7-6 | TGTGCCAGCAGCTTAGCGGGACTGAGCACAGATACGCAGTATTTT | CASSLAGLSTDTQYF
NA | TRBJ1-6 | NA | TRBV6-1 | TGTGCCAGCAGTGAACGATTTCAGTCACCCCTCCACTTT | CASSERFQSPLHF
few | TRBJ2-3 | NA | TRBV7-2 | TGTGCCAGCAGCTTAGTAGTGGCGGGGTCCTCCCCCACAGATACGCAGTATTTT | CASSLVVAGSSPTDTQYF
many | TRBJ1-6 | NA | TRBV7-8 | TGTGCCAGCAGCTTAGCGAGGGGGGACTATAATTCACCCCTCCACTTT | CASSLARGDYNSPLHF